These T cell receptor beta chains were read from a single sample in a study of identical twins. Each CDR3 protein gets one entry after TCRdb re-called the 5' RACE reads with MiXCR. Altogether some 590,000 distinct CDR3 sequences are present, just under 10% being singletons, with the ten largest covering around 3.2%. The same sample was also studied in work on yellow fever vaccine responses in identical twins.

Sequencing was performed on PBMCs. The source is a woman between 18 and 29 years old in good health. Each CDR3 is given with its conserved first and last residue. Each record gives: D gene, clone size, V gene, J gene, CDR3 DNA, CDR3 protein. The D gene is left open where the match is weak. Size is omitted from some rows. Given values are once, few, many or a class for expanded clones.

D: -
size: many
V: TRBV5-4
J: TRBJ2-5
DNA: TGTGCCAGCAGCTTGGTCTCCGGGGAGACCCAGTACTTC
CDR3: CASSLVSGETQYF

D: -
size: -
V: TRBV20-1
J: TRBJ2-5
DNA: TGCAGTGCTAGTCAGTGGGCACCGCAAGAGACCCAGTACTTC
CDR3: CSASQWAPQETQYF

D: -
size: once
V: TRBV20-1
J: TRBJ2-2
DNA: TGCAGTGCTAGAGACCACTTGGCGGGAATGGGCACCGGGGAGCTGTTTTTT
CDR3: CSARDHLAGMGTGELFF

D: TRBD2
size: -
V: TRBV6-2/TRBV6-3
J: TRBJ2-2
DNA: TGTGCCAGCAGCTATCCCCTCGGCGGGACTAGCGGGCGGGGGGACACCGGGGAGCTGTTTTTT
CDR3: CASSYPLGGTSGRGDTGELFF

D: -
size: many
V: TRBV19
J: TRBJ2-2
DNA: TGTGCCAGTAGTATAACGCAGGCCTTAGACACCGGGGAGCTGTTTTTT
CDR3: CASSITQALDTGELFF

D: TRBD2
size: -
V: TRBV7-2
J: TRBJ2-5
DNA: TGTGCCAGCACCATTCTAGTCGGACTAGCGGGAATAGAGACCCAGTACTTC
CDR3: CASTILVGLAGIETQYF

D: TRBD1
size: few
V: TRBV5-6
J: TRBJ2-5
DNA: TGTGCCAGCAGATCGGACAGGGGAGTAGGGGAGACCCAGTACTTC
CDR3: CASRSDRGVGETQYF

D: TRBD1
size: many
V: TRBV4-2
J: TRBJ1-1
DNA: TGTGCCAGCAGCCAAGAAGGGGGGACAGGGGGAGTTGAAGCTTTCTTT
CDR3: CASSQEGGTGGVEAFF

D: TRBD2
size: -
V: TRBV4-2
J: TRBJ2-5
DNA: TGTGCCAGCAGCCTTGAGGAAGGGACTAGCGGGGGGACCCAGTACTTC
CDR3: CASSLEEGTSGGTQYF

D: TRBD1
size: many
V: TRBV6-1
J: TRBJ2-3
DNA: TGTGCCAGCAGTGTGCAGGGGGTGAACACAGATACGCAGTATTTT
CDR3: CASSVQGVNTDTQYF

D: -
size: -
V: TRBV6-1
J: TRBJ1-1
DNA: TGTGCCAGCAGGGGGTTGGAGGGATGGACTGAAGCTTTCTTT
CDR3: CASRGLEGWTEAFF

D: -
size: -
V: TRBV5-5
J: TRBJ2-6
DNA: TGTGCCAGCAGCTCTGACAACTCTGGGGCCAACGTCCTGACTTTC
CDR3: CASSSDNSGANVLTF

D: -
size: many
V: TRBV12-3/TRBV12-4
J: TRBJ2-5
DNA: TGTGCCAGCAGTTTAGTTACAGGACAAGAGACCCAGTACTTC
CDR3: CASSLVTGQETQYF

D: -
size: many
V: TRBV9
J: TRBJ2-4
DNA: TGTGCCAGCAGCGTAGACCGTGCCCTAGCCAAAAACATTCAGTACTTC
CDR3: CASSVDRALAKNIQYF

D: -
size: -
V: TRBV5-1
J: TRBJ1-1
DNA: TGCGCCAGCAGCCTGGGTTTAGATAACACTGTAGCTTTCTTT
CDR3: CASSLGLDNTVAFF

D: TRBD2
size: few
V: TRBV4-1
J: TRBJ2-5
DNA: TGCGCCAGCAGCCAAGTGAGCGGGAGAGTTGAAGAGACCCAGTACTTC
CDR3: CASSQVSGRVEETQYF

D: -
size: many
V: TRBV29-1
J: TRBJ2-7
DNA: TGCAGCTATTCAAGGACCGTCAGCTCCTACGAGCAGTACTTC
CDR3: CSYSRTVSSYEQYF

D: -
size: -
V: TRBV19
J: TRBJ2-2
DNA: TGTGCCAGTAGGAATGGTGTCGGGGAGCTGTTTTTT
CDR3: CASRNGVGELFF

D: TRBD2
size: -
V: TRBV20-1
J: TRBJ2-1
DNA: TGCAGTGCTAGAGTTTTAGCGGGGGGTAGAAATGAGCAGTTCTTC
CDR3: CSARVLAGGRNEQFF

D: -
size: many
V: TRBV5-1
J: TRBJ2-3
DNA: TGCGCCAGCAGCTTGTTCGGGGGCAATACGCAGTATTTT
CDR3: CASSLFGGNTQYF

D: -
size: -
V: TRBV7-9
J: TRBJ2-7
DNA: TGTGCCAGCAGCTTAGGGGAATCTGGGCAGTACTTC
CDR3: CASSLGESGQYF

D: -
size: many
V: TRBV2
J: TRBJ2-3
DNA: TGTGCCAGCAGGGAGGGTCCCCCCTGGACAGATACGCAGTATTTT
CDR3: CASREGPPWTDTQYF

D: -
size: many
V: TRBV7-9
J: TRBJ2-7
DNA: TGTGCCAGCAGCTGGGGAAGGGGGTCCTACGAGCAGTACTTC
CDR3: CASSWGRGSYEQYF

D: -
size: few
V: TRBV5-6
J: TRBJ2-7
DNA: TGTGCCAGCAGCTTGGGTCAGATCAGCAGGGAAGAGCAGTACTTC
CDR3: CASSLGQISREEQYF

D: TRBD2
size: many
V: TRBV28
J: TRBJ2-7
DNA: TGTGCCAGCAGTCTCCAACTAGCGGGACCCCCATCGAGGGAGTACTTC
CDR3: CASSLQLAGPPSREYF

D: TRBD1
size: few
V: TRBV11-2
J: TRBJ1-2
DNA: TGTGCCAGCAGCCCGGACAGGGAGGGCTATGGCTACACCTTC
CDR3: CASSPDREGYGYTF

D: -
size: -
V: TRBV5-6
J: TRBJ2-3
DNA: TGTGCCAGCAGCTTGGAGGGCAGCGCCCGGTTAAATACGCAGTATTTT
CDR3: CASSLEGSARLNTQYF

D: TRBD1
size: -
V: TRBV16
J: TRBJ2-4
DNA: TGTGCCAGCAGCCCGGGACAGTTACTAGCCAAAAACATTCAGTACTTC
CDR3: CASSPGQLLAKNIQYF

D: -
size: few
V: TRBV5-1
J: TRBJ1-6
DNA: TGCGCCAGCAGCTTGGGTGAAGGGATCGGGTATTCACCCCTCCACTTT
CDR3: CASSLGEGIGYSPLHF

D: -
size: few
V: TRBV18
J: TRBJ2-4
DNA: TGTGCCAGCTCACCCGTTCTTGCAGCGGCCAGTCCGCGAAACATTCAGTACTTC
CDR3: CASSPVLAAASPRNIQYF

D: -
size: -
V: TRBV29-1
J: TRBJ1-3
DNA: TGCAGCGCCGACAGCGAAGCCTCTGGAAACACCATATATTTT
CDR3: CSADSEASGNTIYF

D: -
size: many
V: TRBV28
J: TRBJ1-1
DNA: TGTGCCAGCAGTTTATGGGACGGGAGCAAGGAAGCTTTCTTT
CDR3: CASSLWDGSKEAFF

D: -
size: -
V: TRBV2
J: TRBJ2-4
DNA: TGTGCCAGCAGGAGGGGAATACCACGAGCCAAAAACATTCAGTACTTC
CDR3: CASRRGIPRAKNIQYF

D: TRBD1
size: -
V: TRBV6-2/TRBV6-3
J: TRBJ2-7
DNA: TGTGCCAGCAACCTGGACAGGCTACCCTACGAGCAGTACTTC
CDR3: CASNLDRLPYEQYF

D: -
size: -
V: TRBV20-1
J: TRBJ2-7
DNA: TGCAGTGAATCCCTCTTACGGCAGGGCGCCTACGAGCAGTACTTC
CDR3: CSESLLRQGAYEQYF

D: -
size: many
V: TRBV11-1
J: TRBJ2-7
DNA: TGTGCCAGCAGCTTAGAAACGAGCGGCCACTCCTACGAGCAGTACTTC
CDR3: CASSLETSGHSYEQYF

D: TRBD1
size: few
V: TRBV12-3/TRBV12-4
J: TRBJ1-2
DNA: TGTGCCAGCAGTACGAGACCCGGACAGGCTAACTATGGCTACACCTTC
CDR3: CASSTRPGQANYGYTF

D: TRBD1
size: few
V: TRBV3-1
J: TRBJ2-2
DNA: TGTGCCAGCAGCCGATCCGGGACAGGGTCCACCGGGGAGCTGTTTTTT
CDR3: CASSRSGTGSTGELFF

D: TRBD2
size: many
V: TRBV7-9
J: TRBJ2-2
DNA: TGTGCCAGCAGCCTTACTAGCGTGGGCGGGGAGCTGTTTTTT
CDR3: CASSLTSVGGELFF

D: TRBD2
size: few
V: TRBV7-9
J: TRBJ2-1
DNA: TGTGCCAGCAGCTTAGCGCCCTCGGGAGGGGTATACAATGAGCAGTTCTTC
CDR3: CASSLAPSGGVYNEQFF